The 13 T cell receptor beta chains reported below all come from one sample, sequenced in a study of graft-versus-host responses after intestinal transplantation. The table came from immunoSEQ multiplex PCR; TCRdb's copy has only in-frame clones and leaves some out. Of 35,000 to 45,000 clones in the sample, approximately 94% were seen once. No antigens are known for them. The sequencing here drew on unstimulated CD4+ T cells sorted from spleen or lymph node cells, taken before transplant. These receptors all stem from a human donor who was the organ donor for an intestinal transplant.

CDR3 residues: CASRLRVRAGSNEQFF. DNA of the CDR3: TGTGCCAGCAGGCTGAGGGTCAGGGCGGGAAGCAATGAGCAGTTCTTC. V and J are TRBV2 and TRBJ2-1, with D possibly being TRBD2 (6 bases). The CDR3 is made up of 16 amino acids. V lost 6 bases and J lost 6, with 21 bases in between. The germline CDR1 and CDR2 sequences are SNHLY and FYNNEI. Using reference TRBV2 and TRBJ2-1 for the parts outside the CDR3, the full variable domain is EPEVTQTPSHQVTQMGQEVILRCVPISNHLYFYWYRQILGQKVEFLVSFYNNEISEKSEIFDDQFSVERPDGSNFTLKIRSTKLEDSAMYFCASRLRVRAGSNEQFFGPGTRLTVL.

The rearrangement uses TRBV9 and TRBJ2-5, with D possibly matching TRBD2 (6 bases). Trimming stripped 0 bases from V and 5 bases from J, with 11 bases between. In germline, CDR1 is SGDLS, CDR2 YYNGEE. The CDR3 runs to 14 residues. The CDR3 here is CASSVGTSRETQYF. The DNA for the CDR3 is TGTGCCAGCAGCGTAGGAACTAGCCGGGAGACCCAGTACTTC.

V and J are TRBV5-6 and TRBJ1-5; D unclear. This CDR3 region has 13 residues. Germline V gene sequence: CDR1 SGHDT, CDR2 YYEEEE. Trimming took 1 base from V and 4 from J, leaving 6 bases between them. This CDR3 reads CASSLLQNQPQHF. The CDR3 nucleotides read TGTGCCAGCAGCTTGCTACAGAATCAGCCCCAGCATTTT.

The V gene is TRBV5-1, the J gene TRBJ2-3; 15 nucleotides align to TRBD2. The CDR3 runs to 16 residues. The germline V gene encodes CDR1 SGHRS and CDR2 YFSETQ. Trimming removed 4 bases from V and 3 bases from J; junction bases left unmatched: 3. This chain's CDR3 is CASSIGTSGGTDTQYF. The CDR3 coding sequence is TGCGCCAGCAGCATAGGGACTAGCGGGGGGACAGATACGCAGTATTTT.

DNA for the CDR3: TGTGCCTGGAGTGTAACCGGGGGGTCGGACGAGCAGTACTTC. Translated, it gives CAWSVTGGSDEQYF. V is TRBV30 and J is TRBJ2-7; 7 nucleotides align to TRBD2. The germline CDR1 and CDR2 sequences are GTSNPN and SVGIG (reference sequence). The CDR3 is 14 amino acids. Trimming at V came to 0 bases and at J to 5 bases, leaving 7 bases not matched to a gene.

This chain connects TRBV5-1 to TRBJ1-2, with 7 bases lining up with TRBD1. The CDR3 runs to 14 residues. V lost 4 bases and J lost 4; bases outside the gene matches: 7. Germline CDR1 is SGHRS and CDR2 is YFSETQ. The CDR3 loop reads CASSLEGAGYGYTF. The DNA for the CDR3 is TGCGCCAGCAGCCTGGAGGGGGCTGGCTATGGCTACACCTTC.

On this clone: At one of its ends the junction is not consistent with the germline gene, which may arise from a read error. The J gene is TRBJ1-3, the V gene TRBV7-8; D is unclear. The CDR3 totals 16 residues. Germline V gives CDR1 SGHVS, CDR2 FQNEAQ. The CDR3 DNA reads TGTGCCAGCACCTTAAGAGTAGGCAGTATCGGAAACACCATATATTTT. This translates into CASTLRVGSIGNTIYF.

V is TRBV19 and J is TRBJ2-1; D ambiguous. Between the trimmed V and J ends, which lost 5 bases and 6 bases, there was a span of 17 bases. The CDR3 sequence is 15 residues long. Germline CDR1 reads LNHDA; CDR2 reads SQIVND (reference sequence). The DNA of the CDR3 is TGTGCCAGTAGTCTCACCAGGCCCCTTAGCAATGAGCAGTTCTTC. This sequence encodes CASSLTRPLSNEQFF.

The chain is built from TRBV28 and TRBJ2-5, with D possibly called TRBD1 or TRBD2 (6 bases each). V was trimmed by 1 base and J by 3 bases, leaving 15 bases between them. Looked up from germline, CDR1 is MDHEN and CDR2 is SYDVKM. The CDR3 sequence is 16 residues long. In nucleotides, the CDR3 is TGTGCCAGCAGTTTATTGTCGGGGGCCCGGGAAGAGACCCAGTACTTC. The encoded protein is CASSLLSGAREETQYF.

The V call is TRBV28, the J call TRBJ1-2; D not certain. Germline values: CDR1 MDHEN, CDR2 SYDVKM. This CDR3 comprises 16 residues. Trimming pared 5 bases from V and 1 base from J, leaving 17 bases between. CDR3: CASSTPGIPLNYGYTF. DNA for the CDR3: TGTGCCAGCAGTACGCCGGGTATCCCTCTTAACTATGGCTACACCTTC.

The J gene is TRBJ1-2, the V gene TRBV9; 11 nucleotides line up with TRBD1. Per germline, CDR1 SGDLS and CDR2 YYNGEE. The CDR3 loop spans 15 amino acids. The junction had 3 bases not matched to a gene; V was cut back by 0 bases and J by 5 bases. The CDR3 loop reads CASSVGDRGTYGYTF. CDR3 coding DNA: TGTGCCAGCAGCGTAGGGGACAGGGGGACTTATGGCTACACCTTC.

This chain connects TRBV7-2 to TRBJ1-4, with unresolved D. Germline-derived CDR1 and CDR2 are SGHTA and FQGNSA. V lost 5 bases and J lost 6, with 16 bases in between. This CDR3 has 15 amino acids. In nucleotides, the CDR3 is TGTGCCAGCAGCGACCCGGTGGTGGGTGATGAAAAACTGTTTTTT. This encodes CASSDPVVGDEKLFF.

The genes are TRBV6-1 and TRBJ2-7, with D perhaps given as TRBD1 or TRBD2 (5 bases each). CDR1 is MNHNS and CDR2 is SASEGT in the germline V gene. This CDR3 has 15 amino acids. The V gene lost 6 bases and the J gene lost 2 bases, with 17 bases spanning the gap. The CDR3: CASREKAGGPYEQYF. For the CDR3, the DNA is TGTGCCAGCAGGGAAAAAGCTGGGGGACCCTACGAGCAGTACTTC.